The following is a T cell receptor beta chain sequence with its context. From germline, CDR1 is LGHNT and CDR2 FRNRAP. The V end was cut by 1 base, the J end by 2 bases, with 7 bases between. The CDR3 covers 14 residues. This entry comes from a study of blood T cell repertoires in COVID-19. Study information: Spain, Italy and the United States supplied samples that represented acute and convalescent COVID-19. T cells, B-cell-depleted T cells, or PBMCs supplied cDNA or gDNA.

Original methodology: Amplification of reference gene primers was used by the study to estimate nucleated cell counts. Only in-frame clones appear in the TCRdb table, and some are missing; sequencing was by immunoSEQ multiplex PCR. That table furnishes V, J and clone size, whereas the DNA furnished D and trimming. The sample records 63,000 or so clones, around nine tenths being singletons. This TCR derives from a man aged 60 to 75 with acute or convalescent COVID-19. What was sequenced was peripheral blood. The chain joins TRBV12-5 to TRBJ2-3; D perhaps matches TRBD1 (6 bases). CDR3 DNA: TGTGCTAGTGGTTTGGGACAGGCCACAGATACGCAGTATTTT. Protein sequence: CASGLGQATDTQYF.